This T cell receptor (beta chain) is drawn from a study of T cell responses to AZD1222 COVID-19 vaccine (dated by TCRdb to about 2021). Notes on the research overall: AZD1222 recipients with second doses at about 4 weeks or about 12 weeks were pooled, because spike-specific TCR depth and breadth did not differ between schedules. TCR sequencing covered roughly 230 trial participants: nearly 210 given two doses of AZD1222 and 26 given two doses of MenACWY control vaccine. Trial participants were enrolled by age into 18-55, 56-69 and 70-plus year subgroups, with 148, 28 and 57 TCR-sequenced participants respectively.

What the study reported, not specific to this receptor: After two AZD1222 doses, spike-specific TCR breadth and depth were significantly higher than at day 0 and than in MenACWY recipients. Nearly half of unique spike-specific TCRs reportedly recognized epitopes outside regions mutated in the B.1.351 and B.1.1.7 variants. Only six AZD1222 recipients were SARS-CoV-2 seropositive at baseline, limiting conclusions about previously exposed vaccinees. In the small 56-69-year group, the increase in depth fell short of significance, most likely because of low power. No day 14 peak-response samples were available, so repertoires were characterized only after the peak T cell response. The vaccine-associated CD4 TCRs covered the entire spike protein, and the dominant responses fell in regions 160-218 and 743-854. Participants were mostly white British, with more females than males. The authors suggested clonal diversity may have been underestimated.

The CDR3 regions of human TCRbeta chains were analyzed by immunosequencing. In the source study's methods: Repertoire TCRs were matched against a reference library of SARS-CoV-2-specific TCRs generated with the MIRA antigen-specificity platform. Breadth meant the fraction of unique TCRs that were SARS-CoV-2-associated, whereas depth meant the fraction of total T cells that were SARS-CoV-2-associated. Using the MIRA data, each spike-specific TCR was assigned both to the spike region to which the TCR was reactive and to a CD4 or CD8 class. Log10-transformed breadth and depth values were compared by one-way ANOVA with Sidak's multiple comparisons tests. The immuneACCESS repertoire file appears here via TCRdb, limited to in-frame rearrangements. These files lack a portion of the clones; in checked studies, under half of the deficit traces to unresolved V genes, and the cause of the others is not known. The V and J calls and clone size come from that table; D and trimming were worked out from the DNA. This sample gives 95,000 to 150,000 clones in total; more than 70% of them show up just once. The leading ten clones occupy about 4.3% of the sample.

The intended sense of this specimen's time point label: baseline before first vaccination. Vaccinee samples were obtained from the UK trials COV001 and COV002, which included a single-blind randomized controlled phase 2/3 trial of AZD1222 (ChAdOx1 nCoV-19) in healthy adults. For TCRbeta chain sequencing, PBMC samples were collected from trial participants at day 0 and at day 28 after the second dose. From the cysteine through the phenylalanine, the CDR3 covers 10 amino acids. Only the CDR3 region is kept as DNA, spanning 30 bases read in frame from base 1. The germline ends are 6 bases apart after V is trimmed by 6 bases and J by 6 bases. For CDR1 and CDR2, the germline V gene lists SGHAT and FQNNGV. This clone was seen a few times. It lacks a known antigen. Within one base of it there is no much larger clone, and no base qualities were kept.

The TCR sequence derives from an adult in good health. The chain is made from TRBV11-2 and TRBJ2-7, with the D gene too uncertain to name. Sequences were derived from peripheral blood, sampled on day 0 of AZD1222 vaccination. The CDR3 in this case is CASSLCEQYF. The bases read TGTGCCAGCAGTCTTTGCGAGCAGTACTTC. The full variable domain, with segments outside the CDR3 supplied by the reference TRBV11-2 and TRBJ2-7 proteins, appears as EAGVAQSPRYKIIEKRQSVAFWCNPISGHATLYWYQQILGQGPKLLIQFQNNGVVDDSQLPKDRFSAERLKGVDSTLKIQPAKLEDSAVYLCASSLCEQYFGPGTRLTVT.